This TCR beta chain was obtained from a study of OX40 agonist ivuxolimab in advanced cancers. Whole-study results and caveats: With doses of 0.1 to 3.0 mg/kg, CD4+ and CD8+ blood T cells had undergone clonal expansion by week 6.

Method: immunoSEQ multiplex PCR; TCRdb's copy keeps in-frame clones and lacks some. The sample includes 100,000 to 130,000 clones, approximately 90% of them seen just once. With regard to this clone: As yet, its antigen is unknown.

This CDR3 is built from 13 residues. With 5 bases removed from V and 2 bases from J, the gap between germline ends came to 8 bases. Germline CDR1 reads SGHTA; CDR2 reads FQGTGA. Material: CD4+ or CD8+ T cells sorted from blood, obtained in a trial of the OX40 agonist ivuxolimab. V usage is TRBV7-3 and J usage is TRBJ2-3; no clear D gene. The clonotype comes from an adult with an advanced solid tumor such as melanoma, head and neck, liver or kidney cancer. CDR3 in DNA: TGTGCCAGCAGCCGAACCCTCACAGATACGCAGTATTTT. This codes for CASSRTLTDTQYF.